This T cell receptor (beta chain) emerged from a study of Ad26.COV2.S vaccination and SARS-CoV-2 variants. In germline, CDR1 is SGHRS, CDR2 YFSETQ. The CDR3 is 14 residues long. The V and J ends lost 1 base and 2 bases respectively, with 9 bases between them. The treatment: around 19 received Ad26.COV2.S at low or high dose, single or two shots; about 5 received placebo; per-sample allocation not given. Specimens were obtained on day 63 following the first vaccine or placebo injection. TCRdb's copy holds only in-frame clones and misses some; the assay was immunoSEQ multiplex PCR. The table has 300,000 to 350,000 clones, about 87% seen once.

This chain connects TRBV5-1 to TRBJ1-1; D is unclear. The sequenced sample was peripheral blood, obtained in a trial of Ad26.COV2.S vaccine versus placebo. This receptor was taken from a person between 18 and 59 years old who received the Ad26.COV2.S COVID-19 vaccine or a placebo. In nucleotides, the CDR3 is TGCGCCAGCAGCTTGTCTCAGGTAAACACTGAAGCTTTCTTT. The encoded protein is CASSLSQVNTEAFF.